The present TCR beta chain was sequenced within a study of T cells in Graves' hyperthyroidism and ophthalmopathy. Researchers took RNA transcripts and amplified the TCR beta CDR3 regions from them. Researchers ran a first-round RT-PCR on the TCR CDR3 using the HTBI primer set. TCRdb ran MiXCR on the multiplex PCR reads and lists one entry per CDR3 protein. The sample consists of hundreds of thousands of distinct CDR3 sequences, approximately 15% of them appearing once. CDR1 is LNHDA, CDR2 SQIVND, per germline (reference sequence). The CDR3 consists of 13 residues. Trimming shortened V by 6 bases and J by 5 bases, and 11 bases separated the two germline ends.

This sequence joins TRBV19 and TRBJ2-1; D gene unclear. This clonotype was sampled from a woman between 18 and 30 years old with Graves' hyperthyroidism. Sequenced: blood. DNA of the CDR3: TGTGCCAGTAGCCTTCCCTGGAACAATGAGCAGTTCTTC. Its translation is CASSLPWNNEQFF.